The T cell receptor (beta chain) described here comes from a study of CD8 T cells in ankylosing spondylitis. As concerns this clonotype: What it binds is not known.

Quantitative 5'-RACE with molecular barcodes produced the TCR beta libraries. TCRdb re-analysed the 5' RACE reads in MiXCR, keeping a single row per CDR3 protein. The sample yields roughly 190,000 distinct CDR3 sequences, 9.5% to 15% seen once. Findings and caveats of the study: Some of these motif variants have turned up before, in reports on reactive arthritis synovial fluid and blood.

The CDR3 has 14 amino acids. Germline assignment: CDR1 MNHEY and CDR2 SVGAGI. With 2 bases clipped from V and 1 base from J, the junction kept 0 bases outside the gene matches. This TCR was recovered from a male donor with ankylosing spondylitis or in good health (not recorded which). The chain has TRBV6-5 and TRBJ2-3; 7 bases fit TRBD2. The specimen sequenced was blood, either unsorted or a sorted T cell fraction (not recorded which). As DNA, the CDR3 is TGTGCCAGCAGTTACGCGGGGGGCACAGATACGCAGTATTTT. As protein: CASSYAGGTDTQYF.